The clone carrying this TCR beta chain was counted between two and nine times. Researchers took RNA transcripts and amplified the TCR beta CDR3 regions from them. Researchers ran a first-round RT-PCR on the TCR CDR3 using the HTBI primer set. MiXCR was run by TCRdb on the multiplex PCR reads, yielding one entry per CDR3 protein. The table lists 800,000 or so distinct CDR3 sequences, more than 30% of them singletons. The germline V gene encodes CDR1 DFQATT and CDR2 SNEGSKA (reference sequence). The germline V and J ends were trimmed by 7 bases and 8 bases, with 17 bases remaining between them. This CDR3 comprises 13 residues. Hyperthyroidism of Graves' type that showed no ophthalmopathy progression within 18 months was stable. Hyperthyroidism had been newly diagnosed in patients aged 18 to 65, and its duration was under 2 months. On the basis of clinical symptoms, serum thyroxine and TRAb, thyroid ultrasound and orbital computed tomography, diagnoses were made.

The source of the sample is a study of T cells in Graves' hyperthyroidism and ophthalmopathy. Study at large: Peripheral blood draws took place at initial diagnosis, ahead of any treatment.

This clonotype was sampled from a man between 18 and 29 years old with Graves' hyperthyroidism. The chain has TRBV20-1 and TRBJ1-4; D is unclear. Sequencing was performed on blood. CDR3 nucleotides: TGCAGTGTTACTCACGAGAGTGGAGAAAAACTGTTTTTT. Translation gives CSVTHESGEKLFF.